A selection of T cell receptor beta chains follows, all from one sample in a study of blood T cell repertoires in COVID-19. Data came from immunoSEQ multiplex PCR; TCRdb stores just in-frame clones and leaves some out. The data hold 200,000 to 250,000 clones, with about 85% observed a single time. Input material: peripheral blood. The receptor set was obtained from a man aged 45-65 years who had recovered from COVID-19. Both conserved end residues are part of each CDR3. A D gene is named only where the DNA matches it firmly. Clone size, where shown, is once, few, many, or a class for clones that have expanded.

D gene	V gene	J gene	clone size	CDR3 protein	CDR3 DNA
NA	TRBV19	TRBJ2-7	few	CASNERGVGSYEQYF	TGTGCCAGTAACGAAAGGGGCGTAGGGTCCTACGAGCAGTACTTC
TRBD1	TRBV28	TRBJ2-7	few	CASSSTGTGVYEQYF	TGTGCCAGCAGTTCGACCGGGACAGGAGTATACGAGCAGTACTTC
TRBD1	TRBV2	TRBJ2-1	few	CASSLRWDRPYNEQFF	TGTGCCAGCAGTCTCAGGTGGGACAGGCCCTACAATGAGCAGTTCTTC
TRBD1	TRBV6-5	TRBJ1-2	NA	CASRAGQGGGYTF	TGTGCCAGCAGGGCGGGACAGGGTGGTGGCTACACCTTC
NA	TRBV5-1	TRBJ2-1	NA	CASSLIGGGNNEQFF	TGCGCCAGCAGCTTGATCGGGGGTGGGAACAATGAGCAGTTCTTC
TRBD1	TRBV7-9	TRBJ2-7	NA	CASSSAGTGDYEQYF	TGTGCCAGCAGCTCCGCCGGGACAGGGGACTACGAGCAGTACTTC
NA	TRBV28	TRBJ1-3	NA	CASSLGQELNTIYF	TGTGCCAGCAGTTTGGGGCAGGAATTAAACACCATATATTTT
TRBD1	TRBV27	TRBJ2-7	NA	CASSATGGVSYEQYF	TGTGCCAGCAGTGCCACAGGGGGAGTCTCCTACGAGCAGTACTTC
TRBD1	TRBV10-1	TRBJ1-2	NA	CASSEQGRGKFYGYTF	TGCGCCAGCAGTGAACAGGGGCGGGGTAAGTTCTATGGCTACACCTTC
TRBD2	TRBV6-5	TRBJ2-1	NA	CASRTSGGNEQFF	TGTGCCAGCAGAACTAGCGGAGGTAATGAGCAGTTCTTC
NA	TRBV24-1	TRBJ2-7	NA	CATSDRDSPTYEQYF	TGTGCCACCAGTGATCGGGACTCCCCTACTTACGAGCAGTACTTC
NA	TRBV14	TRBJ2-5	NA	CASSRGLPETQYF	TGTGCCAGCAGTCGTGGACTCCCAGAGACCCAGTACTTC
TRBD2	TRBV19	TRBJ2-7	once	CASTSRTSGTYEQYF	TGTGCCAGTACCTCGAGGACTAGCGGTACCTACGAGCAGTACTTC
TRBD2	TRBV5-1	TRBJ2-1	NA	CASSLRGWTSGSSYNEQFF	TGCGCCAGCAGCTTGAGGGGTTGGACTAGCGGGAGCTCCTACAATGAGCAGTTCTTC
TRBD1	TRBV5-4	TRBJ2-7	once	CASRRDSLSYEQYF	TGTGCCAGCAGGAGGGACAGCCTCTCCTACGAGCAGTACTTC
NA	TRBV30	TRBJ1-1	NA	CAWSAGGHEAFF	TGTGCCTGGAGCGCCGGGGGTCATGAAGCTTTCTTT
TRBD2	TRBV7-2	TRBJ2-1	few	CASSSSGAYNEQFF	TGTGCCAGCAGTTCTAGCGGGGCTTACAATGAGCAGTTCTTC
TRBD1	TRBV4-2	TRBJ1-4	NA	CASSGQGAGYEKLFF	TGTGCCAGCAGCGGACAGGGGGCTGGCTACGAAAAACTGTTTTTT
NA	TRBV2	TRBJ2-7	NA	CASRVYLGEQYF	TGTGCCAGCAGGGTATACCTCGGGGAGCAGTACTTC
NA	TRBV10-2	TRBJ2-4	NA	CASSESLGGRSKNIQYF	TGCGCCAGCAGTGAGTCTTTAGGTGGGAGATCCAAAAACATTCAGTACTTC
TRBD1	TRBV5-1	TRBJ2-4	NA	CASMGQENIQYF	TGCGCCAGCATGGGACAGGAAAACATTCAGTACTTC
TRBD2	TRBV28	TRBJ2-5	NA	CASSRGRIVAETQYF	TGTGCCAGCAGTCGCGGGAGAATCGTAGCGGAGACCCAGTACTTC
NA	TRBV30	TRBJ2-7	NA	CAWSPGLLLSYEQYF	TGTGCCTGGAGCCCAGGGTTATTACTCTCCTACGAGCAGTACTTC
NA	TRBV9	TRBJ2-1	NA	CASSVAKRGGRSEQFF	TGTGCCAGCAGCGTAGCCAAGAGAGGGGGTAGAAGTGAGCAGTTCTTC
NA	TRBV29-1	TRBJ2-5	NA	CSAGDFQETQYF	TGCAGCGCGGGGGACTTCCAAGAGACCCAGTACTTC
NA	TRBV11-2	TRBJ2-7	NA	CASSLGPGQQYEQYF	TGTGCCAGCAGCTTAGGTCCCGGACAGCAATACGAGCAGTACTTC
TRBD2	TRBV4-1	TRBJ2-1	NA	CASSQELAGGVFF	TGCGCCAGCAGCCAAGAATTAGCGGGAGGAGTGTTCTTC
NA	TRBV7-8	TRBJ2-5	NA	CASSLGSGAGQTQYF	TGTGCCAGCAGCTTAGGGTCAGGGGCTGGGCAGACCCAGTACTTC
NA	TRBV12-3/TRBV12-4	TRBJ1-5	NA	CASSSISNQPQHF	TGTGCCAGCAGTTCCATTAGCAATCAGCCCCAGCATTTT
TRBD2	TRBV27	TRBJ2-7	NA	CASSLGLAGVEQYF	TGTGCCAGCAGTTTGGGACTAGCGGGAGTCGAGCAGTACTTC
TRBD1	TRBV18	TRBJ1-2	NA	CASSPDLTGGMGAYGYTF	TGTGCCAGCTCACCAGACCTGACAGGGGGTATGGGAGCCTATGGCTACACCTTC
NA	TRBV27	TRBJ2-3	NA	CASQRVPGADTQYF	TGTGCCAGCCAGCGGGTCCCTGGGGCGGATACGCAGTATTTT
NA	TRBV18	TRBJ1-3	NA	CASSPRTGIGNTIYF	TGTGCCAGCTCACCACGTACAGGGATTGGAAACACCATATATTTT
NA	TRBV29-1	TRBJ2-7	NA	CSVCNEQYF	TGCAGCGTTTGTAACGAGCAGTACTTC
NA	TRBV5-6	TRBJ2-5	NA	CASSSLEGNQYF	TGTGCCAGCAGCTCACTCGAGGGTAACCAGTACTTC
NA	TRBV19	TRBJ2-1	NA	CASRGYSGFYNEQFF	TGTGCCAGCAGGGGATATAGCGGGTTCTACAATGAGCAGTTCTTC
NA	TRBV5-1	TRBJ1-2	NA	CASSLQSNYGYTF	TGCGCCAGCAGCTTACAGAGCAACTATGGCTACACCTTC
TRBD1	TRBV3-1/TRBV3-2	TRBJ2-5	NA	CASSRGTGEETQYF	TGTGCCAGCAGCCGAGGGACAGGGGAGGAGACCCAGTACTTC
NA	TRBV11-2	TRBJ2-1	NA	CASSLVKGYNEQFF	TGTGCCAGCAGCTTAGTTAAGGGGTACAATGAGCAGTTCTTC
TRBD2	TRBV18	TRBJ2-5	NA	CASSALAGEGKETQYF	TGTGCCAGCTCAGCTCTAGCGGGAGAGGGGAAAGAGACCCAGTACTTC
NA	TRBV3-1/TRBV3-2	TRBJ1-6	many	CASSQDATGGGFNSPLHF	TGTGCCAGCAGCCAAGACGCGACAGGAGGCGGGTTTAATTCACCCCTCCACTTT
TRBD1	TRBV19	TRBJ1-2	NA	CASSIDRDFNYGYTF	TGTGCCAGTAGTATCGACAGGGACTTTAACTATGGCTACACCTTC
NA	TRBV2	TRBJ2-3	NA	CASSRASTDTQYF	TGTGCCAGCAGCAGGGCTAGCACAGATACGCAGTATTTT
TRBD1	TRBV18	TRBJ1-2	NA	CASSPLDRGAGYTF	TGTGCCAGCTCACCCCTTGACAGGGGAGCTGGCTACACCTTC
NA	TRBV19	TRBJ2-2	NA	CASRYRVGSGELFF	TGTGCCAGTAGATACAGGGTTGGGTCCGGGGAGCTGTTTTTT
NA	TRBV28	TRBJ1-5	NA	CASGPQVSNQPQHF	TGTGCCAGCGGTCCCCAGGTAAGCAATCAGCCCCAGCATTTT
NA	TRBV5-1	TRBJ2-1	NA	CASSFSLDEQFF	TGCGCCAGCAGCTTTAGTTTGGATGAGCAGTTCTTC
NA	TRBV19	TRBJ1-3	NA	CATSPSGNTIYF	TGTGCCACCTCCCCCTCTGGAAACACCATATATTTT
NA	TRBV5-1	TRBJ2-3	few	CASSLAALADTQYF	TGCGCCAGCAGCTTGGCCGCGTTGGCAGATACGCAGTATTTT
TRBD1	TRBV5-1	TRBJ1-6	NA	CASSSKPGQGSSPLHF	TGCGCCAGCAGCTCCAAACCGGGACAGGGTTCCTCACCCCTCCACTTT
TRBD2	TRBV7-8	TRBJ2-7	NA	CASSYRTSGNHEQYF	TGTGCCAGCAGCTATAGGACTAGCGGGAACCACGAGCAGTACTTC
NA	TRBV3-1/TRBV3-2	TRBJ1-3	NA	CASSQGRAGNTIYF	TGTGCCAGCAGCCAAGGCAGGGCTGGAAACACCATATATTTT
NA	TRBV13	TRBJ2-6	NA	CASSSSGLSGANVLTF	TGTGCCAGCAGCTCTTCCGGACTTTCTGGGGCCAACGTCCTGACTTTC
TRBD2	TRBV7-9	TRBJ2-7	NA	CASSPSTSGSYEQYF	TGTGCCAGCAGCCCCTCCACTAGCGGCTCCTACGAGCAGTACTTC
NA	TRBV25-1	TRBJ1-2	once	CASSHGGGRRDYGYTF	TGTGCCAGCAGCCACGGTGGGGGACGGAGGGACTATGGCTACACCTTC
NA	TRBV2	TRBJ1-5	NA	CASRRSSNQPQHF	TGTGCCAGCAGGCGTTCCAGCAATCAGCCCCAGCATTTT